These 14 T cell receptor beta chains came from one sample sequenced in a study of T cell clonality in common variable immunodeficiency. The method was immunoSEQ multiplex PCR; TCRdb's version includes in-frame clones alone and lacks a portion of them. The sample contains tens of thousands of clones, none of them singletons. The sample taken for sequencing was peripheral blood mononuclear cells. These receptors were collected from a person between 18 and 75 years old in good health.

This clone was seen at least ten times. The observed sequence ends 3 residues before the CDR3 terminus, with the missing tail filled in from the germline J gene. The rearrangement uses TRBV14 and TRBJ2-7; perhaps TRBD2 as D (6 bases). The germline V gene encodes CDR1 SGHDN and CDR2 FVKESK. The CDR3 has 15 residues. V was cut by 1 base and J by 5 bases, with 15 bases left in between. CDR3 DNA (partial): TGTGCCAGCAGCCAAGTTGGGCCAGGGAGGCACGAG. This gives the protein CASSQVGPGRHE. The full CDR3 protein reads CASSQVGPGRHEQYF.

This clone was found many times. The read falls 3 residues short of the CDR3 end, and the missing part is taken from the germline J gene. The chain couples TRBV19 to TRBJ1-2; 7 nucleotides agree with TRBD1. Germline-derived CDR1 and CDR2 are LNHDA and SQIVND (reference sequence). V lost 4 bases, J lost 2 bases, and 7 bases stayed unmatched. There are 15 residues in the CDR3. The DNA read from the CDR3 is TGTGCCAGTAGTAGCCCTAGGACAGGCAACTATGGC. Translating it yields CASSSPRTGNYG. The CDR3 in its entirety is CASSSPRTGNYGYTF.

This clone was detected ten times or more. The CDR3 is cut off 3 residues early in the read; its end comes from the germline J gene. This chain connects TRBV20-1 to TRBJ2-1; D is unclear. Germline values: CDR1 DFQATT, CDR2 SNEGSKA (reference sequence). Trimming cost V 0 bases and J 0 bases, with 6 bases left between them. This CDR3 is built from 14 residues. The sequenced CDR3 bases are TGCAGTGCTAGAGATCCCCGCTCCTACAATGAG. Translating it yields CSARDPRSYNE. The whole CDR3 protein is CSARDPRSYNEQFF.

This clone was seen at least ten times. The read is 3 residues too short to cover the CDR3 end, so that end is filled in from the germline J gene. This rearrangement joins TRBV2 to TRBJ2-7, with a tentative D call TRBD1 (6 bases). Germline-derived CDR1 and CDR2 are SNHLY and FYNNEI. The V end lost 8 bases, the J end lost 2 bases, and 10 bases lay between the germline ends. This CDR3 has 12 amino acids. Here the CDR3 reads CASGQRTYEQYF. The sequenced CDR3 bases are TGTGCCAGCGGACAGCGTACCTACGAG. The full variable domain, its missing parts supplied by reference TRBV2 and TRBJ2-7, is EPEVTQTPSHQVTQMGQEVILRCVPISNHLYFYWYRQILGQKVEFLVSFYNNEISEKSEIFDDQFSVERPDGSNFTLKIRSTKLEDSAMYFCASGQRTYEQYFGPGTRLTVT.

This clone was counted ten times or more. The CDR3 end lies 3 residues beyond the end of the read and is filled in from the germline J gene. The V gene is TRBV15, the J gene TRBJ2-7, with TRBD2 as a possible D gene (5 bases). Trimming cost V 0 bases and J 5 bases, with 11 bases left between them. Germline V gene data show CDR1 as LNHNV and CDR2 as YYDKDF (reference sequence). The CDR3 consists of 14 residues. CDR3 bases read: TGTGCCACCAGCAGAGATCACGGAGCGGACGAG. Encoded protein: CATSRDHGADE. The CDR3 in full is CATSRDHGADEQYF.

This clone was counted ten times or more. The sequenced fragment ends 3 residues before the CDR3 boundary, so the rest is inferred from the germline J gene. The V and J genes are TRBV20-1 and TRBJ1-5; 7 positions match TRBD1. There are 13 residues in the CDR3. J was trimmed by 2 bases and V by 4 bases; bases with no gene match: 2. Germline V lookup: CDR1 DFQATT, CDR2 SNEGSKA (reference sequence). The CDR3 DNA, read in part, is TGCAGTGCTAAGGGGGCTTGCAATCAGCCC. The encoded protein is CSAKGACNQP. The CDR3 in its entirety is CSAKGACNQPQHF.

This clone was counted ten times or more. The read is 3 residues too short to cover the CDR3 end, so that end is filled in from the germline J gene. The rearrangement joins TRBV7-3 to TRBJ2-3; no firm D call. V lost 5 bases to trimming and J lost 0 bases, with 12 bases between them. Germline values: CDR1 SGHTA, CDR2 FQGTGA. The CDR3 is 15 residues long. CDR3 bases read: TGTGCCAGCAGCCCGGGTTCTTTCAGCACAGATACG. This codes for CASSPGSFSTDT. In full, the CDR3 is CASSPGSFSTDTQYF.

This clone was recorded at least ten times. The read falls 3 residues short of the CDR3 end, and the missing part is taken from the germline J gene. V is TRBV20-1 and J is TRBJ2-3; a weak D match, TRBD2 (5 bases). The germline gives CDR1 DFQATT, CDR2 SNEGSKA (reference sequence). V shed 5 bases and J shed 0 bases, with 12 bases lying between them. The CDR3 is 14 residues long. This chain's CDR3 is CSAWRAASTDTQYF. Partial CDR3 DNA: TGCAGTGCTTGGCGGGCGGCTAGCACAGATACG.

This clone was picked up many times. The CDR3 bases that were read are TGCGCCAGCAGCTTGGGTACAGGGGGCGGTGAG. It encodes CASSLGTGGGE. In full, the CDR3 reads CASSLGTGGGEQFF. The chain joins TRBV5-1 to TRBJ2-1, with 9 positions matching TRBD1. The DNA ends 3 residues before the CDR3 does, and the rest of the CDR3 is filled in from the germline J gene. The CDR3 length is 14 residues. V was clipped by 0 bases and J by 9 bases; unmatched bases: 4. The germline gives CDR1 SGHRS, CDR2 YFSETQ.

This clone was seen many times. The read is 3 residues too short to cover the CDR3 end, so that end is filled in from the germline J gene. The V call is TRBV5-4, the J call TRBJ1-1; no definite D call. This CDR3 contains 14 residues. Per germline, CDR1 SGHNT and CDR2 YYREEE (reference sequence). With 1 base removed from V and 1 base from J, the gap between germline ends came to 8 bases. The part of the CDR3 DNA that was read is TGTGCCAGCAGCTTGAGGGCCGAGAACACTGAA. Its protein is CASSLRAENTE. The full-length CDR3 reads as CASSLRAENTEAFF.

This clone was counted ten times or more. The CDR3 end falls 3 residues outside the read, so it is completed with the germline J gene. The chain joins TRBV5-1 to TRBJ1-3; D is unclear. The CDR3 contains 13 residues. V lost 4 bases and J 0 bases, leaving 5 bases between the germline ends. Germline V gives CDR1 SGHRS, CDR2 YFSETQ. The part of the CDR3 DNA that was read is TGCGCCAGCAGCCCCTCCTCTGGAAACACC. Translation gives CASSPSSGNT. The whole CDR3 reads CASSPSSGNTIYF.

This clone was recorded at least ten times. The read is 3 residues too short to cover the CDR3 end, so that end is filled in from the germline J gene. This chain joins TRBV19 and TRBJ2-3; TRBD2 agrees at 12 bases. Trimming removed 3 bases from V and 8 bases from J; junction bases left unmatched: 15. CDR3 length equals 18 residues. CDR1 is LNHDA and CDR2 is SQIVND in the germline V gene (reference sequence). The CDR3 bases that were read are TGTGCCAGTAGTATTGCGACTAGCGGGAGCGGGGCAGGAAGTACG. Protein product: CASSIATSGSGAGST. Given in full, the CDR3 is CASSIATSGSGAGSTQYF.

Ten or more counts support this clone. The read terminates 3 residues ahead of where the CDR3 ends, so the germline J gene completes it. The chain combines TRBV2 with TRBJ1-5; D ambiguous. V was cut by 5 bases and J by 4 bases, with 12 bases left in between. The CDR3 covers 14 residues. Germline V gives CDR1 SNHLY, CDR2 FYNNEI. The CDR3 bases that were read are TGTGCCAGCAGTTATAGACAAAATAATCAGCCC. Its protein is CASSYRQNNQP. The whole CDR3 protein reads CASSYRQNNQPQHF. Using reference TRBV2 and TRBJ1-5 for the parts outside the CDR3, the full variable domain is EPEVTQTPSHQVTQMGQEVILRCVPISNHLYFYWYRQILGQKVEFLVSFYNNEISEKSEIFDDQFSVERPDGSNFTLKIRSTKLEDSAMYFCASSYRQNNQPQHFGDGTRLSIL.

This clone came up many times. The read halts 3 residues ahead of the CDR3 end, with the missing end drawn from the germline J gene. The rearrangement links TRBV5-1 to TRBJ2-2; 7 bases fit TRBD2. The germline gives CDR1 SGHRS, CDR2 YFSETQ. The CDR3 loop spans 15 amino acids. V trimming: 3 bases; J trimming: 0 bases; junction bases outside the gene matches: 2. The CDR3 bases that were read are TGCGCCAGCAGCTCGGGACTATCGAACACCGGGGAG. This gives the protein CASSSGLSNTGE. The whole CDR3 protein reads CASSSGLSNTGELFF. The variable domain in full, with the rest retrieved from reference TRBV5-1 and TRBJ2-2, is KAGVTQTPRYLIKTRGQQVTLSCSPISGHRSVSWYQQTPGQGLQFLFEYFSETQRNKGNFPGRFSGRQFSNSRSEMNVSTLELGDSALYLCASSSGLSNTGELFFGEGSRLTVL.